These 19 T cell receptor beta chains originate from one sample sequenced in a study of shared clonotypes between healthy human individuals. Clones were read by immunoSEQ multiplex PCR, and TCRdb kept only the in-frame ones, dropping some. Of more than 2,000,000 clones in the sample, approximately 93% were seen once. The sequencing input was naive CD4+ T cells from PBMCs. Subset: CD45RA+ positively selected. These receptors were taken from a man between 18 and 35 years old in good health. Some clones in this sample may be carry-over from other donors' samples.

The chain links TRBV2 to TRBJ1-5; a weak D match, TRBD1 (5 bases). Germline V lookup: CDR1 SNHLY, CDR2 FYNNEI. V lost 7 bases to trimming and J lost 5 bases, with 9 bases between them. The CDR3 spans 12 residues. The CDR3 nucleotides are TGTGCCAGCAACGAGGGGTATCAGCCCCAGCATTTT. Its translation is CASNEGYQPQHF.

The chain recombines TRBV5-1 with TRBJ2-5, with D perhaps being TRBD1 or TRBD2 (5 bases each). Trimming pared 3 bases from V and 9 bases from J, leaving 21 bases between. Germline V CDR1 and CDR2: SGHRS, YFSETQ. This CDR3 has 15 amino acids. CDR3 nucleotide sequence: TGCGCCAGCAGCTCGGGGACGGCGACCAATGAGGCCCAGTACTTC. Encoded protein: CASSSGTATNEAQYF.

Here the CDR3 reads CASLAGLAGGYYNEQFF. In DNA form, the CDR3 reads TGTGCCTCCCTGGCGGGGCTAGCGGGAGGTTATTACAATGAGCAGTTCTTC. The V and J genes are TRBV7-9 and TRBJ2-1; 11 positions agree with TRBD2. The CDR3 extends over 17 amino acids. Germline V CDR1 and CDR2: SEHNR, FQNEAQ (reference sequence). V lost 11 bases and J lost 4; bases outside the gene matches: 16. Looking up the rest from reference TRBV7-9 and TRBJ2-1 gives the full variable domain: DTGVSQNPRHKITKRGQNVTFRCDPISEHNRLYWYRQTLGQGPEFLTYFQNEAQLEKSRLLSDRFSAERPKGSFSTLEIQRTEQGDSAMYLCASLAGLAGGYYNEQFFGPGTRLTVL.

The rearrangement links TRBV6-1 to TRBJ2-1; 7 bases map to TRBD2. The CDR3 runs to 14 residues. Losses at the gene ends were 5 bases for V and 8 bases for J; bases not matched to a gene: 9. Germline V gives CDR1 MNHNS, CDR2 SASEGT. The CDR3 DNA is TGTGCCAGCAGTCCCCCGCGGGGGACCCATGAGCAGTTCTTC. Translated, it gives CASSPPRGTHEQFF.

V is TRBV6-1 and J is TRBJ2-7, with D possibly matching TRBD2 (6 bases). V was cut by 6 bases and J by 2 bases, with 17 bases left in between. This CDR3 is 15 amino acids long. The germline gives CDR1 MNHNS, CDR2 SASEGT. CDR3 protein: CASREMGLSTYEQYF. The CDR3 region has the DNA TGTGCCAGCAGAGAAATGGGACTTTCCACCTACGAGCAGTACTTC.

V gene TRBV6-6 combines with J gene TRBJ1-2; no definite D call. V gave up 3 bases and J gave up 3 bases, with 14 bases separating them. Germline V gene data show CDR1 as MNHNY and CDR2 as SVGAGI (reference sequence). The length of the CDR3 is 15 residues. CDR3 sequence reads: CASSYHQGSYYGYTF. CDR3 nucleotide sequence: TGTGCCAGCAGTTATCATCAAGGATCCTACTATGGCTACACCTTC.

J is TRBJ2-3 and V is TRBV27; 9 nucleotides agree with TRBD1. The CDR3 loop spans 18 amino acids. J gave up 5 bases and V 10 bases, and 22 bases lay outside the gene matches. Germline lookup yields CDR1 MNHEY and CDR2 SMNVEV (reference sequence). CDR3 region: CAIRIGLSGTGREDTQYF. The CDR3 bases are TGTGCCATCCGAATCGGATTGTCCGGGACAGGGCGCGAAGATACGCAGTATTTT.

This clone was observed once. CDR3 amino acids: CASSLNPGAYNDEQYF. The CDR3 bases are TGCGCCAGCAGCCTGAATCCGGGGGCTTATAACGACGAGCAGTACTTC. The rearrangement links TRBV4-3 to TRBJ2-7; TRBD1 or TRBD2 may be the D gene (6 bases each). CDR3 size: 16 residues. V lost 4 bases to trimming and J lost 5 bases, with 21 bases between them. Germline-derived CDR1 and CDR2 are LGHNA and YSLEER.

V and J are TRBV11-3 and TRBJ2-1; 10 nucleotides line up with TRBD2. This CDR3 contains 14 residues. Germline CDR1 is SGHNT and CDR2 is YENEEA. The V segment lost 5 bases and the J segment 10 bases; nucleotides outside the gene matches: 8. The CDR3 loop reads CASSLTRGLAEQFF. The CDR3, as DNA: TGTGCCAGCAGCCTCACGCGGGGACTAGCGGAGCAGTTCTTC. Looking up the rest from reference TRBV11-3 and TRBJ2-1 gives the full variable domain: EAGVVQSPRYKIIEKKQPVAFWCNPISGHNTLYWYLQNLGQGPELLIRYENEEAVDDSQLPKDRFSAERLKGVDSTLKIQPAELGDSAVYLCASSLTRGLAEQFFGPGTRLTVL.

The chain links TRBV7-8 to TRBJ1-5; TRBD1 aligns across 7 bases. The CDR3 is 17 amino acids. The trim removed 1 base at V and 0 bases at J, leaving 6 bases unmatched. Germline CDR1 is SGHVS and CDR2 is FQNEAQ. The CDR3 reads CASSLVTGKYSNQPQHF. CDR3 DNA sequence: TGTGCCAGCAGCTTAGTGACAGGGAAATATAGCAATCAGCCCCAGCATTTT.

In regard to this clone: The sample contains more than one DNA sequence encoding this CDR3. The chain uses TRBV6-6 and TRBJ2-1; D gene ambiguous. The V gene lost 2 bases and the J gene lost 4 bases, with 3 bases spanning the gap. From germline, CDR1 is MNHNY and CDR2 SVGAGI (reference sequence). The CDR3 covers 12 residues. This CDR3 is CASSYRYNEQFF. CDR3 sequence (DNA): TGTGCCAGCAGTTACAGGTACAATGAGCAGTTCTTC.

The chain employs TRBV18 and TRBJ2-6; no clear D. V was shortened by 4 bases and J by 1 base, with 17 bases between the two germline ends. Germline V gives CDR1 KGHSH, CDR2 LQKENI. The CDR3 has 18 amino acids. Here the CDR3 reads CASSLFSPTLSGANVLTF. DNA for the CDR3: TGTGCCAGCTCACTTTTCTCGCCTACGTTGTCTGGGGCCAACGTCCTGACTTTC.

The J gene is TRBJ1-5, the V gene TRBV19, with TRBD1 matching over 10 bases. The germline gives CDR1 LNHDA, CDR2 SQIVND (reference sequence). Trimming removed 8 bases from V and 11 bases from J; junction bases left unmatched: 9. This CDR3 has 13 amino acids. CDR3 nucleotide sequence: TGTGCCAGTTTGGACAGGGGGTCCCTAACCCAGCATTTT. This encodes CASLDRGSLTQHF.

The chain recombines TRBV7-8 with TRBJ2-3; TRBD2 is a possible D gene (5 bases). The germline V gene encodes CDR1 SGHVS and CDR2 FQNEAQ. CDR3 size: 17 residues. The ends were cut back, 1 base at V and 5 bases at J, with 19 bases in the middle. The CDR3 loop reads CASSLVGSGAPIDTQYF. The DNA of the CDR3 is TGTGCCAGCAGCTTAGTGGGGAGCGGAGCGCCCATAGATACGCAGTATTTT.

The CDR3 reads CASSQAPGLADNEQFF. Written as DNA, the CDR3 is TGCGCCAGCAGCCAGGCCCCGGGACTAGCCGACAATGAGCAGTTCTTC. The chain carries TRBV4-3 and TRBJ2-1; TRBD2 matches 9 bases. CDR3 length: 16 residues. Germline assignment: CDR1 LGHNA and CDR2 YSLEER. V gave up 3 bases and J gave up 5 bases; unmatched junction bases: 8.

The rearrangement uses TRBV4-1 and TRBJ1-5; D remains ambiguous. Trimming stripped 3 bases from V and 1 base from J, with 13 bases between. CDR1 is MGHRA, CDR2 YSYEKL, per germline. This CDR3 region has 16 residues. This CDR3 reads CASSHIGRSSNQPQHF. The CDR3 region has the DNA TGCGCCAGCAGCCATATCGGACGGTCGAGCAATCAGCCCCAGCATTTT.

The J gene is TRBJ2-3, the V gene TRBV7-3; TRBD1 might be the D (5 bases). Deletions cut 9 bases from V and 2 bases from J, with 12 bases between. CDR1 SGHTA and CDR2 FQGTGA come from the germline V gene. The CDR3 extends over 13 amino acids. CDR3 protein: CASGADTTDTQYF. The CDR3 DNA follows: TGTGCCAGTGGGGCAGACACCACAGATACGCAGTATTTT. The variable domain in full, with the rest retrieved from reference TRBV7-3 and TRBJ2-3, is GAGVSQTPSNKVTEKGKYVELRCDPISGHTALYWYRQSLGQGPEFLIYFQGTGAADDSGLPNDRFFAVRPEGSVSTLKIQRTERGDSAVYLCASGADTTDTQYFGPGTRLTVL.

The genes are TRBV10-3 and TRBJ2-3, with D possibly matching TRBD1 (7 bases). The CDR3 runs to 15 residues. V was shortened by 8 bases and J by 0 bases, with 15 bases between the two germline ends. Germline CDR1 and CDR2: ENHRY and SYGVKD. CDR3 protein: CAIASQGGSTDTQYF. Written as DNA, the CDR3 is TGTGCCATCGCTTCCCAGGGGGGTAGCACAGATACGCAGTATTTT.

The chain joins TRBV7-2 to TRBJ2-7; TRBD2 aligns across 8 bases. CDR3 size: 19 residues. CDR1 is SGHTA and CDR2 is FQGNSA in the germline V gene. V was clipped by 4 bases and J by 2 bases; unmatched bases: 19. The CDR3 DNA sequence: TGTGCCAGCAGCTCGCGGTTCTCGTCCGGGACTAGAGTAGCCTACGAGCAGTACTTC. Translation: CASSSRFSSGTRVAYEQYF.